This T cell receptor beta chain was retrieved from a study of blood T cell repertoires in COVID-19. Looking at the study overall: Samples came from the United States, Italy and Spain, spanning acute and convalescent COVID-19. T cells, B-cell-depleted T cells, or PBMCs provided the cDNA or gDNA that served as material.

V lost 1 base, J lost 4 bases, and 12 bases lay in between. CDR1 is SGHDT and CDR2 is YYEEEE in the germline V gene. The CDR3 is made up of 15 amino acids. In the original analysis: How many nucleated cells were present was estimated from reference gene primer amplification. Only in-frame clones appear in the TCRdb table, and some are missing; sequencing was by immunoSEQ multiplex PCR. V and J calls and clone size are those listed in that table; D and trimming were worked out from the DNA. This sample yields just over 60,000 clones, of which around 85% are seen a single time; just over 20% belongs to the top ten.

The source of this sequence is a woman older than 75 with active or convalescent COVID-19. Sequences were obtained from peripheral blood. This chain links TRBV5-6 with TRBJ1-5; D is undetermined. CDR3 region: CASSLSGRPNQPQHF. The CDR3 DNA reads TGTGCCAGCAGCTTGTCTGGGCGTCCGAATCAGCCCCAGCATTTT. Based on the CDR3 plus reference TRBV5-6 and TRBJ1-5, the full variable domain is DAGVTQSPTHLIKTRGQQVTLRCSPKSGHDTVSWYQQALGQGPQFIFQYYEEEERQRGNFPDRFSGHQFPNYSSELNVNALLLGDSALYLCASSLSGRPNQPQHFGDGTRLSIL.